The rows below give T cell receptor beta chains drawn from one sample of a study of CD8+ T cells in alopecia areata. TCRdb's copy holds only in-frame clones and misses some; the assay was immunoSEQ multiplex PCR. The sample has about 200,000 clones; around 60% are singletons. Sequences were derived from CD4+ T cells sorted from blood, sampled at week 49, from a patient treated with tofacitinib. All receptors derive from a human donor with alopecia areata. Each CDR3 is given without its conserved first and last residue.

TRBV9 ASRRQESSYNSPLH
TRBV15 ATSRRLAGVHEQY
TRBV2 ASSETSGAGELF
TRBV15 ATSRDLPAGLRNSPLH
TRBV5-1 ASSLDVALTYEQY
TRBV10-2 ASSEGSTGANVLT
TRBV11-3 ASSFIQGRSDGYT
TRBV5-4 ASSSGGGRSTGELF
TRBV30 AWSGTAGSNYGYT
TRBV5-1 ASSLWAGDYNEQF
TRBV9 ASSPSRDRGLKY
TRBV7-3 ASSPTSGAYNEQF
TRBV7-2 ASSPRIERGAYEQY
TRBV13 ASSLRQGLSTEAF
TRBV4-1 ASSHLWGRGGNQPQH
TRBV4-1 ASSQEGGENSPLH
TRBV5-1 ASSIGQGASEQY
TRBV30 ACKPSQGTGEKLF
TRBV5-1 ASSLPSGGRNEQF
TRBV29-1 SVERLAGGPNEQF
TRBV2 ASRETGYRGYT
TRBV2 ASSEATGRKETQY
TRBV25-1 ASTGNTYEQY
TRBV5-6 ASSFADRTNEQF
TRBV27 ASSLYSEGKGEKLF
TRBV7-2 ASSPGLGYIQY
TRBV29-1 SVRGQGGTEAF
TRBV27 ASSLWSNQPQH
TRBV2 ASSPGGLTNQPQH
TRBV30 AWGLATRTDTQY